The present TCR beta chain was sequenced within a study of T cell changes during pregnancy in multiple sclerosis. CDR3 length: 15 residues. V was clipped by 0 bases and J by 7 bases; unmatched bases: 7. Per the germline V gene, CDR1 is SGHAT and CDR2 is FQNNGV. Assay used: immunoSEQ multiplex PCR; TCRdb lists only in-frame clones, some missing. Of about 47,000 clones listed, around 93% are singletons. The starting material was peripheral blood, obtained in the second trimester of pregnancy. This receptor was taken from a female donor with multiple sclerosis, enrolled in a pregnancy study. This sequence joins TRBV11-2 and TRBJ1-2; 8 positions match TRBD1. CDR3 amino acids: CASSLDVRQGTGYTF. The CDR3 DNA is TGTGCCAGCAGCTTAGATGTGCGACAGGGGACTGGCTACACCTTC.